Many counts were recorded for the clone carrying this T cell receptor (beta chain). Its antigen is undetermined. The data were taken from a study of neurological immune-mediated disorders. Study-wide results and limits: Phylogenetic grouping placed 18 of 34 multiple sclerosis patients' repertoires in one related-CDR3 cluster, a possible signature.

The cDNA was synthesized by 5'RACE incorporating 10-nucleotide random UMIs. TCRdb reprocessed the 5' RACE reads with MiXCR, giving one entry per CDR3 protein. This sample has 25,000 to 35,000 distinct CDR3 sequences, with about 1.4% found just once. The TCR comes from a woman aged 25 to 39 with multiple sclerosis. Sequenced material: PBMCs.

The CDR3: CASSRRGASYNEQFF. CDR3 bases: TGTGCCAGCAGTCGGCGGGGGGCCTCCTACAATGAGCAGTTCTTC. The gene calls are TRBV12-3 or TRBV12-4 and TRBJ2-1, with TRBD2 matching over 8 bases. The junction had 3 bases not matched to a gene; V was cut back by 5 bases and J by 0 bases. The CDR3 runs 15 residues.